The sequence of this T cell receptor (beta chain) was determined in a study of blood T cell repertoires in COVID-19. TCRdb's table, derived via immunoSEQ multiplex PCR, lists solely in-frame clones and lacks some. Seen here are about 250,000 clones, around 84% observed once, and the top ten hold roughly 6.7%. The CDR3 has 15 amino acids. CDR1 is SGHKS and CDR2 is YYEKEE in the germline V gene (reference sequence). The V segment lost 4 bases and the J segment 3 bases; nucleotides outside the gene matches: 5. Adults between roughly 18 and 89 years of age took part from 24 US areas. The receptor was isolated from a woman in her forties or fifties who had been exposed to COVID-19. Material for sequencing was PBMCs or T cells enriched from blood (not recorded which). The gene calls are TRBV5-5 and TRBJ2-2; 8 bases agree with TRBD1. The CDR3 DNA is TGTGCCAGCAGCCAGACAGGGGTTTACACCGGGGAGCTGTTTTTT. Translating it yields CASSQTGVYTGELFF.